The entry below gives a single T cell receptor (beta chain) sequence along with its context. Its matching antigen is unknown. The sample originates from a study of T cells after yellow fever vaccination. Findings and caveats of the study: When the response was secondary, it was weaker but reached its peak faster, day 5 versus 15. Among primary-vaccination clones, most reappeared after the booster, at around 97% for CD4 and about 90% for CD8.

TCRdb reanalysed the 5' RACE reads using MiXCR and keeps one entry per CDR3 protein. The sample has roughly 500,000 distinct CDR3 sequences, less than 20% seen once. This CDR3 has 15 residues. V was clipped by 1 base and J by 4 bases, with 17 bases between them. The germline V gene encodes CDR1 DFQATT and CDR2 SNEGSKA (reference sequence). Material: PBMCs, obtained 15 days after the yellow fever booster vaccination. The source of this sequence is a young man who received the YFV17D yellow fever vaccine. The gene calls are TRBV20-1 and TRBJ2-7; D possibly corresponds to TRBD1 (5 bases). CDR3 in DNA: TGCAGTGCTAGAGCCCGAAGGGGTGACCATTACGAGCAGTACTTC. Residues: CSARARRGDHYEQYF.